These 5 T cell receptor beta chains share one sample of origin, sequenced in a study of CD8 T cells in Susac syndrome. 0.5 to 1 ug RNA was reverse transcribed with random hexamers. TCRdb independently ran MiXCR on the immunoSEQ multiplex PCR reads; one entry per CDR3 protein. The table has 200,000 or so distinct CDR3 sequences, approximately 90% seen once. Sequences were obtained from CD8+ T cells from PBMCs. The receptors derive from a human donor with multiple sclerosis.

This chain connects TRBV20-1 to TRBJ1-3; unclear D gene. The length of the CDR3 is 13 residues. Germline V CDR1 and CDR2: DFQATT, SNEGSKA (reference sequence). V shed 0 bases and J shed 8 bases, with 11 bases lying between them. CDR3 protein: CSARDRMADTIYF. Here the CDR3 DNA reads TGCAGTGCTAGAGATCGAATGGCGGACACCATATATTTT.

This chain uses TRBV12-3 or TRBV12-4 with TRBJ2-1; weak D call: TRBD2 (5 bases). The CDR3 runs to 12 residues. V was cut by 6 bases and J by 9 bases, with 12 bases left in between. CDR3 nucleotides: TGTGCCAGCAGCCCCAGGAGGAGTGAGCAGTTCTTC. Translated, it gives CASSPRRSEQFF.

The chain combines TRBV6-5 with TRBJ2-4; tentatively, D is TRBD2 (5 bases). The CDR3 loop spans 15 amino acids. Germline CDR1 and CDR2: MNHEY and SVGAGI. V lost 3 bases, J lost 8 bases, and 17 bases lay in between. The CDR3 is CASSYLPPVGDIQYF. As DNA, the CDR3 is TGTGCCAGCAGTTATCTCCCCCCCGTGGGAGACATTCAGTACTTC.

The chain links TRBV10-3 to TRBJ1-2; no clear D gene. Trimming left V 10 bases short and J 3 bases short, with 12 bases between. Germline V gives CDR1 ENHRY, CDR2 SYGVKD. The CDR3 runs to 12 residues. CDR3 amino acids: CATLQLDYGYTF. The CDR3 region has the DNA TGTGCCACACTCCAACTCGACTATGGCTACACCTTC.

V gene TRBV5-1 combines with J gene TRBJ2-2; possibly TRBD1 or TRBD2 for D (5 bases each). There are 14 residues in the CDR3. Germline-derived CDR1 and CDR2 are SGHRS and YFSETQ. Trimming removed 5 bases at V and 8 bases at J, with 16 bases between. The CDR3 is CASRPGTAGGELFF. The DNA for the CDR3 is TGCGCCAGCAGGCCGGGGACCGCCGGGGGGGAGCTGTTTTTT.